A single sample is the source of the 24 T cell receptor beta chains below, sequenced in a study of blood T cell repertoires in COVID-19. Clones were sequenced by immunoSEQ multiplex PCR, and TCRdb holds only the in-frame ones, with some missing. The sample includes about 120,000 clones, about 79% of them seen just once. The specimen sequenced was peripheral blood. These TCRs come from an elderly woman with acute or convalescent COVID-19.

The genes are TRBV6-4 and TRBJ1-1, with 10 bases that match TRBD1. The CDR3 totals 14 residues. The germline V gene has CDR1 MRHNA and CDR2 SNTAGT. With 7 bases clipped from V and 7 bases from J, the junction kept 9 bases outside the gene matches. The CDR3 spells CASTRDRGFGEAFF. The CDR3 DNA reads as TGTGCCAGCACCAGGGACAGGGGATTCGGTGAAGCTTTCTTT.

The genes are TRBV27 and TRBJ1-2; possibly TRBD1 for D (5 bases). Germline CDR1 is MNHEY and CDR2 is SMNVEV (reference sequence). The CDR3 length is 14 residues. V was pared by 5 bases and J by 7 bases, with 17 bases between. The CDR3 region is CASSPRGRVTGYTF. DNA for the CDR3: TGTGCCAGCAGTCCCCGGGGGAGGGTAACTGGCTACACCTTC.

This clone was seen only a few times. The chain has TRBV3-1 (or the pseudogene TRBV3-2) and TRBJ2-2; the match to TRBD2 covers 9 bases. CDR1 is LGHDT and CDR2 is YNNKEL in the germline V gene (reference sequence). The CDR3 contains 16 residues. With V trimmed by 1 base and J by 3 bases, 3 bases remained unmatched. The CDR3 nucleotides read TGTGCCAGCAGCCAAGTTGCGGGGGGGGACACCGGGGAGCTGTTTTTT. Encoded protein: CASSQVAGGDTGELFF.

The chain has TRBV6-6 and TRBJ1-1; 8 bases are a match to TRBD1. The germline V gene encodes CDR1 MNHNY and CDR2 SVGAGI (reference sequence). Unmatched junction bases numbered 8, after V lost 7 bases and J lost 4 bases. CDR3 size: 14 residues. CDR3: CASTQKTGGTEAFF. Written as DNA, the CDR3 is TGTGCCAGCACGCAAAAAACAGGGGGCACTGAAGCTTTCTTT.

This chain links TRBV19 with TRBJ2-3; possible D gene TRBD2, 5 bases. CDR3 size: 15 residues. Germline-derived CDR1 and CDR2 are LNHDA and SQIVND (reference sequence). The germline V and J ends were trimmed by 0 bases and 2 bases, with 9 bases remaining between them. The chain's CDR3 is CASSIDGGFTDTQYF. The CDR3 DNA reads TGTGCCAGTAGTATAGACGGCGGGTTCACAGATACGCAGTATTTT. The full variable domain, completed using reference TRBV19 and TRBJ2-3, is DGGITQSPKYLFRKEGQNVTLSCEQNLNHDAMYWYRQDPGQGLRLIYYSQIVNDFQKGDIAEGYSVSREKKESFPLTVTSAQKNPTAFYLCASSIDGGFTDTQYFGPGTRLTVL.

This clone was seen only a few times. The genes are TRBV7-9 and TRBJ1-5; D is perhaps TRBD1 (6 bases). Between the trimmed V and J ends, which lost 5 bases and 0 bases, there was a span of 11 bases. CDR3 length: 15 amino acids. CDR1 SEHNR and CDR2 FQNEAQ come from the germline V gene (reference sequence). The CDR3 DNA reads as TGTGCCAGCAGCGTACAGGGTGGTAGCAATCAGCCCCAGCATTTT. The encoded protein is CASSVQGGSNQPQHF.

This clone was seen a single time. The chain couples TRBV19 to TRBJ1-3, with D possibly matching TRBD1 (5 bases). Germline V gene data show CDR1 as LNHDA and CDR2 as SQIVND (reference sequence). This CDR3 spans 14 amino acids. V was cut by 9 bases and J by 0 bases, with 12 bases left in between. CDR3 bases: TGTGCCAGCGCTAGGGGATCCTCTGGAAACACCATATATTTT. Its protein product is CASARGSSGNTIYF.

This rearrangement joins TRBV18 to TRBJ2-5; 9 bases agree with TRBD2. V trimming: 6 bases; J trimming: 3 bases; junction bases outside the gene matches: 2. Germline values: CDR1 KGHSH, CDR2 LQKENI. The CDR3 is 13 amino acids. The CDR3 nucleotides read TGTGCCAGCTCCAGACTAGCGGAAGAGACCCAGTACTTC. Its translation: CASSRLAEETQYF. The full variable domain, its missing parts supplied by reference TRBV18 and TRBJ2-5, is NAGVMQNPRHLVRRRGQEARLRCSPMKGHSHVYWYRQLPEEGLKFMVYLQKENIIDESGMPKERFSAEFPKEGPSILRIQQVVRGDSAAYFCASSRLAEETQYFGPGTRLLVL.

The V call is TRBV29-1, the J call TRBJ2-1; D is perhaps TRBD1 (5 bases). Germline V gives CDR1 SQVTM, CDR2 ANQGSEA. The CDR3 runs to 13 residues. The germline V and J ends were trimmed by 5 bases and 5 bases, with 13 bases remaining between them. The CDR3: CSVSGAENNEQFF. The DNA for the CDR3 is TGCAGCGTTTCTGGGGCGGAGAACAATGAGCAGTTCTTC.

This chain connects TRBV15 to TRBJ2-1; 8 nucleotides align to TRBD1. Per germline, CDR1 LNHNV and CDR2 YYDKDF (reference sequence). This CDR3 spans 17 amino acids. V shed 0 bases and J 2 bases; nucleotides not matched to a gene: 6. This chain's CDR3 is CATSRDLPGQAYNEQFF. In DNA, the CDR3 is TGTGCCACCAGCAGAGATCTTCCGGGACAGGCCTACAATGAGCAGTTCTTC.

This chain connects TRBV2 to TRBJ1-6; TRBD1 matches 10 bases. Per germline, CDR1 SNHLY and CDR2 FYNNEI. The CDR3 sequence is 15 residues long. V shed 6 bases and J 9 bases; nucleotides not matched to a gene: 8. The CDR3 protein is CASRDWDRGASPLHF. CDR3 coding DNA: TGTGCCAGCAGGGACTGGGACAGGGGTGCTTCACCCCTCCACTTT.

The gene calls are TRBV18 and TRBJ2-2, with a weak D call TRBD2 (6 bases). CDR1 and CDR2 from the germline V gene are KGHSH and LQKENI. V was cut by 3 bases and J by 2 bases, with 10 bases left in between. The CDR3 runs to 15 residues. The chain's CDR3 is CASSPTSHNTGELFF. DNA for the CDR3: TGTGCCAGCTCACCCACTAGCCACAACACCGGGGAGCTGTTTTTT.

The chain has TRBV10-2 and TRBJ1-1; D is undetermined. The CDR3 spans 12 residues. Per germline, CDR1 WSHSY and CDR2 SAAADI. V lost 6 bases to trimming and J lost 1 base, with 6 bases between them. Here the CDR3 DNA reads TGCGCCAGCAGAGCGAGGAACACTGAAGCTTTCTTT. Encoded protein: CASRARNTEAFF.

The V call is TRBV30, the J call TRBJ1-1, with a weak D call TRBD1 (5 bases). V lost 0 bases and J 10 bases, leaving 18 bases between the germline ends. Germline V gene lookup returns CDR1 GTSNPN and CDR2 SVGIG (reference sequence). The CDR3 covers 14 residues. CDR3 DNA: TGTGCCTGGAGTGTTACCCCGGCGGGGGTAACAGCTTTCTTT. It encodes CAWSVTPAGVTAFF. The complete variable domain, with remaining parts taken from reference TRBV30 and TRBJ1-1, reads SQTIHQWPATLVQPVGSPLSLECTVEGTSNPNLYWYRQAAGRGLQLLFYSVGIGQISSEVPQNLSASRPQDRQFILSSKKLLLSDSGFYLCAWSVTPAGVTAFFGQGTRLTVV.

The rearrangement uses TRBV4-3 and TRBJ2-1; a possible D gene is TRBD2 (6 bases). Trimming took 0 bases from V and 6 from J, leaving 12 bases between them. The CDR3 runs to 15 residues. Germline V gives CDR1 LGHNA, CDR2 YSLEER. The CDR3 DNA follows: TGCGCCAGCAGCCAAGAGGTGACTAGGATCAATGAGCAGTTCTTC. Protein sequence: CASSQEVTRINEQFF.

The chain employs TRBV2 and TRBJ2-1; D not certain. This CDR3 comprises 15 residues. The germline V gene has CDR1 SNHLY and CDR2 FYNNEI. V gave up 4 bases and J gave up 2 bases, with 12 bases separating them. Written as DNA, the CDR3 is TGTGCCAGCAGTGGACTCCCCGCTACCTACAATGAGCAGTTCTTC. Translation gives CASSGLPATYNEQFF.

This clone was found once. The chain employs TRBV5-1 and TRBJ2-7; 8 bases fit TRBD1. Germline V gives CDR1 SGHRS, CDR2 YFSETQ. This CDR3 is built from 14 residues. The V segment lost 4 bases and the J segment 2 bases; nucleotides outside the gene matches: 5. This chain's CDR3 is CASSPTGGAYEQYF. The DNA for the CDR3 is TGCGCCAGCAGCCCCACAGGGGGTGCCTACGAGCAGTACTTC.

V is TRBV7-2 and J is TRBJ2-3; the D gene is possibly TRBD2 (5 bases). Germline V gene lookup returns CDR1 SGHTA and CDR2 FQGNSA. Trimming removed 5 bases at V and 6 bases at J, with 15 bases between. CDR3 length equals 14 residues. In nucleotides, the CDR3 is TGTGCCAGCAGCATTAGACCCGAGGGCGATACGCAGTATTTT. Protein product: CASSIRPEGDTQYF. Complete variable domain (other parts from reference TRBV7-2 and TRBJ2-3): GAGVSQSPSNKVTEKGKDVELRCDPISGHTALYWYRQSLGQGLEFLIYFQGNSAPDKSGLPSDRFSAERTGGSVSTLTIQRTQQEDSAVYLCASSIRPEGDTQYFGPGTRLTVL.

This clone was detected only a few times. This chain uses TRBV10-2 with TRBJ2-7, with TRBD2 matching over 7 bases. The germline gives CDR1 WSHSY, CDR2 SAAADI. V was clipped by 6 bases and J by 1 base; unmatched bases: 9. The CDR3 runs 15 residues. CDR3 in DNA: TGCGCCAGCAGCGCCACTAGCGCACCGTCCTACGAGCAGTACTTC. This gives the protein CASSATSAPSYEQYF.

This clone was seen once. The V call is TRBV10-3, the J call TRBJ2-7, with 7 positions matching TRBD2. This CDR3 is built from 15 residues. CDR1 is ENHRY, CDR2 SYGVKD, per germline. V gave up 6 bases and J gave up 1 base; unmatched junction bases: 9. The CDR3 DNA is TGTGCCATCAGAAACGCCGGGACTACGTCCTACGAGCAGTACTTC. Its translation is CAIRNAGTTSYEQYF.

The chain has TRBV7-9 and TRBJ1-2, with 10 bases fitting TRBD1. CDR3 length equals 15 residues. Per the germline V gene, CDR1 is SEHNR and CDR2 is FQNEAQ (reference sequence). Germline trimming cut 5 bases from V and 8 bases from J; bases unmatched to any gene: 11. The CDR3 nucleotides read TGTGCCAGCAGCCCCTCCTCGGGACAGGGGTTAGGCTACACCTTC. Translating gives CASSPSSGQGLGYTF.

This clone was seen more than once but under ten times. The chain couples TRBV5-4 to TRBJ1-2, with 9 positions matching TRBD1. The CDR3 covers 14 residues. The V segment lost 4 bases and the J segment 4 bases; nucleotides outside the gene matches: 5. Germline CDR1 SGHNT, CDR2 YYREEE (reference sequence). The CDR3 is CASSAQGASYGYTF. As DNA, the CDR3 is TGTGCCAGCAGCGCACAGGGGGCGTCCTATGGCTACACCTTC. The full variable domain, its missing parts supplied by reference TRBV5-4 and TRBJ1-2, is ETGVTQSPTHLIKTRGQQVTLRCSSQSGHNTVSWYQQALGQGPQFIFQYYREEENGRGNFPPRFSGLQFPNYSSELNVNALELDDSALYLCASSAQGASYGYTFGSGTRLTVV.

The V gene is TRBV15, the J gene TRBJ1-2; 7 bases are a match to TRBD1. The CDR3 covers 13 residues. Losses at the gene ends were 2 bases for V and 7 bases for J; bases not matched to a gene: 4. The V gene's germline CDR1 is LNHNV and CDR2 YYDKDF (reference sequence). CDR3 residues: CATSRQGGGGYTF. CDR3 DNA sequence: TGTGCCACCAGCAGACAGGGGGGTGGTGGCTACACCTTC.

The chain joins TRBV19 to TRBJ2-5; TRBD1 might be the D (5 bases). Germline V gene lookup returns CDR1 LNHDA and CDR2 SQIVND (reference sequence). V shed 10 bases and J shed 1 base, with 13 bases lying between them. The CDR3 runs 13 residues. The CDR3 sequence is CATSGSVQETQYF. CDR3 DNA sequence: TGTGCCACCTCAGGGTCCGTCCAAGAGACCCAGTACTTC.